This T cell receptor beta chain was identified in a study of blood T cells in healthy people across ages. In this sample, this clonotype turned up a few times. There are 14 residues in the CDR3. V dropped 3 bases and J dropped 4 bases, with 12 bases sitting between them. CDR1 and CDR2 (germline): ENHRY, SYGVKD. The donors, aged roughly 6 to 100, were healthy Caucasians from Russia. A second PCR, run for about 6 to 11 cycles, used a sample-barcoded 5' primer plus a J-beta primer mix. TCRdb reanalysed the 5' RACE reads using MiXCR and keeps one entry per CDR3 protein. This sample has about 1.1 million distinct CDR3 sequences, with about two fifths found just once.

V gene TRBV10-3 combines with J gene TRBJ1-1; D not resolved. This TCR was sampled from a man aged 18-30 years in good health. Input material: blood. The CDR3 DNA reads TGTGCCATCAGTGAAACGGCTCGAGGCACTGAAGCTTTCTTT. Protein product: CAISETARGTEAFF.